This T cell receptor (beta chain) was recovered during a study of blood T cell repertoires in COVID-19. Study context: The study drew acute and convalescent COVID-19 samples from the United States, Italy and Spain.

Methods used by the authors: Using reference gene primer amplification, nucleated cell counts were estimated. Assay used: immunoSEQ multiplex PCR; TCRdb lists only in-frame clones, some missing. D and trimming were read from the DNA, whereas the V and J calls and clone size are those reported in that table. The table shows about 250,000 clones, with more than 75% occurring only once. This CDR3 contains 16 residues. The germline gives CDR1 MDHEN, CDR2 SYDVKM. The V end lost 5 bases, the J end lost 4 bases, and 20 bases lay between the germline ends. This clone showed up just a few times. Other DNA sequences in the same sample also yield this CDR3.

Sequenced sample: peripheral blood. The sequence came from a woman over 75 with COVID-19, enrolled during active disease. The chain links TRBV28 to TRBJ1-1; D is undetermined. CDR3 coding DNA: TGTGCCAGCAGTCCGCGGAGTTGGAGAAAGATCACTGAAGCTTTCTTT. This encodes CASSPRSWRKITEAFF.